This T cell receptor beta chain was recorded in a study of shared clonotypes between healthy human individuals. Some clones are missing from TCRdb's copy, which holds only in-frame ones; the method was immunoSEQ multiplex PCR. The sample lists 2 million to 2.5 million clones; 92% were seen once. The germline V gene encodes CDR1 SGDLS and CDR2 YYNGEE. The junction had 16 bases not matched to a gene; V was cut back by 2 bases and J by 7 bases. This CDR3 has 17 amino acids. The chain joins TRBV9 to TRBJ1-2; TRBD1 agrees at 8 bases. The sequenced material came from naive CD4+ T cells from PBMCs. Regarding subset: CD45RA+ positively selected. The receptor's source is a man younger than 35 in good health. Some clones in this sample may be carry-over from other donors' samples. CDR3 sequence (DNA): TGTGCCAGCAGCGTTTCCCCAGGGGGCCTTGGCGGAGGTGGCTACACCTTC. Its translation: CASSVSPGGLGGGGYTF. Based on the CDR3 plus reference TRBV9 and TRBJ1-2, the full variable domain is DSGVTQTPKHLITATGQRVTLRCSPRSGDLSVYWYQQSLDQGLQFLIQYYNGEERAKGNILERFSAQQFPDLHSELNLSSLELGDSALYFCASSVSPGGLGGGGYTFGSGTRLTVV.